This T cell receptor (beta chain) was identified during a study of cytomegalovirus exposure and HLA in healthy donors. Study context: Prior work identified 95 million to 120 million unique TCR beta sequences in about 179 million T cells. Findings and caveats of the study: Reported results showed that the classifier diagnosed cytomegalovirus status with high specificity and sensitivity.

In the PCR, 60 Vbeta and 13 Jbeta primers were used. This table comes from immunoSEQ multiplex PCR, and its TCRdb copy is limited to in-frame clones, with some not included. This sample carries about 200,000 clones, over 65% of them seen once, and the ten largest clones take about 0.092%. Worth noting for this clone: Its antigen is not known.

The CDR3 consists of 16 residues. V dropped 1 base and J dropped 2; count of bases not matched to a gene: 5. Germline-derived CDR1 and CDR2 are SGHRS and YFSETQ. What was sequenced was PBMCs. The sequence derives from a boy aged 2 to 10 in good health and CMV-seronegative. The chain uses TRBV5-1 and TRBJ2-2, with 7 bases lining up with TRBD2. CDR3 DNA: TGCGCCAGCAGCTTGAGGGAGGGCGGCAACACCGGGGAGCTGTTTTTT. Protein: CASSLREGGNTGELFF.